The 28 T cell receptor beta chains listed next were all sequenced from one sample in a study of early T cells in non-severe SARS-CoV-2 infection. TCRdb recomputed calls from the 5' RACE reads with MiXCR, one row per CDR3 protein. The table shows about 100,000 distinct CDR3 sequences, with roughly 11% occurring only once. Sequencing used whole blood. Every receptor here comes from an adult who was a healthcare worker with PCR-confirmed SARS-CoV-2 infection or an uninfected control (not recorded which).

The rearrangement joins TRBV3-1 to TRBJ2-1; D is perhaps TRBD1 or TRBD2 (5 bases each). The CDR3 runs to 15 residues. Between the trimmed V and J ends, which lost 4 bases and 7 bases, there was a span of 17 bases. Germline V CDR1 and CDR2: LGHDT, YNNKEL (reference sequence). The CDR3 region has the DNA TGTGCCAGCAGCCCGCAGGGAGTCTCCGGTAATGAGCAGTTCTTC. It encodes CASSPQGVSGNEQFF.

As for this clonotype: Possible read error: a much larger clone is one base away. The gene calls are TRBV30 and TRBJ1-6; D is unclear. The V end was cut by 3 bases, the J end by 7 bases, with 10 bases between. Germline lookup yields CDR1 GTSNPN and CDR2 SVGIG (reference sequence). The length of the CDR3 is 13 residues. The CDR3 protein is CAWRTWPNSPLHF. The CDR3 nucleotides read TGTGCCTGGAGGACATGGCCCAATTCACCCCTCCACTTT. The full variable domain, its missing parts supplied by reference TRBV30 and TRBJ1-6, is SQTIHQWPATLVQPVGSPLSLECTVEGTSNPNLYWYRQAAGRGLQLLFYSVGIGQISSEVPQNLSASRPQDRQFILSSKKLLLSDSGFYLCAWRTWPNSPLHFGNGTRLTVT.

This clonotype was counted a few times. At one of its ends the junction is not consistent with the germline gene, which may arise from a read error. The rearrangement uses TRBV7-6 and TRBJ2-1; D is tentatively TRBD1 or TRBD2 (6 bases each). Germline CDR1 is SGHVS and CDR2 is FNYEAQ. CDR3 length: 14 residues. For the CDR3, the DNA is TGTGTCAGCAGCCCCATGAACGGGGCGGGACATCAGTTCTTC. It is translated as CVSSPMNGAGHQFF.

There are a few counts of this clonotype. The rearrangement links TRBV21-1 to TRBJ1-2; the D call in the table, TRBD1, was not verified against the DNA. TRBV21-1 is given as a pseudogene. The CDR3 runs 15 residues. Here the CDR3 reads CASSKAGSGAYGYTF. The CDR3 DNA reads TGTGCCAGCAGCAAAGCAGGGTCGGGGGCGTACGGCTACACCTTC.

The genes are TRBV25-1 and TRBJ2-7, with a possible D match to TRBD2 (6 bases). Per the germline V gene, CDR1 is MGHDK and CDR2 is SYGVNS. Trimming took 2 bases from V and 4 from J, leaving 15 bases between them. The CDR3 length is 15 residues. This CDR3 reads CASSEGTRYLYEQYF. In nucleotides, the CDR3 is TGTGCCAGCAGTGAAGGGACTCGCTACTTATACGAGCAGTACTTC.

This clonotype appeared many times. V gene TRBV29-1 combines with J gene TRBJ2-2; TRBD1 aligns across 8 bases. V trimming: 6 bases; J trimming: 1 base; junction bases outside the gene matches: 7. Germline V lookup: CDR1 SQVTM, CDR2 ANQGSEA. This CDR3 is 15 amino acids long. In DNA form, the CDR3 reads TGCAGCGTCCAGACCGGGACAGGGAACACCGGGGAGCTGTTTTTT. Translation gives CSVQTGTGNTGELFF.

This clonotype was seen many times. The V call is TRBV20-1, the J call TRBJ2-5; 7 bases agree with TRBD2. The V and J ends lost 3 bases and 2 bases, in that order; junction bases with no gene match: 6. CDR1 DFQATT and CDR2 SNEGSKA come from the germline V gene (reference sequence). This CDR3 has 14 amino acids. CDR3 loop: CSASPASGQETQYF. The CDR3 nucleotides read TGCAGTGCTAGTCCGGCTAGCGGACAAGAGACCCAGTACTTC.

At least ten counts were recorded for this clonotype. J is TRBJ2-7 and V is TRBV6-1; D gene uncertain. Germline V CDR1 and CDR2: MNHNS, SASEGT. The V and J ends lost 3 bases and 7 bases respectively, with 10 bases between them. The CDR3 contains 12 residues. The CDR3 is CASSDAYEEQYF. The CDR3 DNA follows: TGTGCCAGCAGTGATGCGTACGAAGAGCAGTACTTC.

Turning to this clonotype: This clone may be a read error of a much larger clone one base away. The V gene is TRBV12-3 or TRBV12-4, the J gene TRBJ1-5; D is perhaps TRBD1 (5 bases). Matching the DNA end better, TRBJ2-3 makes the J call doubtful. CDR3 size: 15 residues. For the CDR3, the DNA is TGTGCCAGCACCAGAGAAGGAAGGGGCAATCAGCCCCAGTATTTT. Translating gives CASTREGRGNQPQYF.

This chain links TRBV2 with TRBJ2-6; unclear D gene. This CDR3 comprises 13 residues. Looked up from germline, CDR1 is SNHLY and CDR2 is FYNNEI. V dropped 6 bases and J dropped 4 bases, with 7 bases sitting between them. The DNA for the CDR3 is TGTGCCAGCAGCTCTAACGGGGCCAACGTCCTGACTTTC. Protein sequence: CASSSNGANVLTF.

The J gene is TRBJ2-7, the V gene TRBV18, with D unresolved. Trimming left V 0 bases short and J 2 bases short, with 8 bases between. The length of the CDR3 is 14 residues. Germline V CDR1 and CDR2: KGHSH, LQKENI. This CDR3 reads CASSPPGPTYEQYF. The CDR3 nucleotides read TGTGCCAGCTCACCACCAGGGCCCACCTACGAGCAGTACTTC.

The sample holds a few counts of this clonotype. V gene TRBV5-4 combines with J gene TRBJ2-2, with a possible D match to TRBD1 (6 bases). This CDR3 is built from 16 residues. Germline loops: CDR1 SGHNT, CDR2 YYREEE (reference sequence). Trimming pared 7 bases from V and 0 bases from J, leaving 16 bases between. The CDR3 coding sequence is TGTGCCAGCTTCCTTGGGGGACACTCGAACACCGGGGAGCTGTTTTTT. Its translation: CASFLGGHSNTGELFF.

This clonotype has just a few counts. The chain joins TRBV10-2 to TRBJ2-4; 11 bases are shared with TRBD2. The J segment lost 0 bases and the V segment lost 7 bases, leaving 5 bases of the junction unmatched. Germline CDR1 reads WSHSY; CDR2 reads SAAADI. The CDR3 totals 16 residues. For the CDR3, the DNA is TGCGCCAGCACTAGCGGGAGGAATCTAGCCAAAAACATTCAGTACTTC. Its protein product is CASTSGRNLAKNIQYF.

This clonotype was counted many times. The chain combines TRBV2 with TRBJ1-4, with no clear D. CDR1 and CDR2 from the germline V gene are SNHLY and FYNNEI. The CDR3 is 13 amino acids. The V and J ends lost 1 base and 7 bases respectively, with 7 bases between them. The CDR3 DNA is TGTGCCAGCAGTGAAGTAGTGCGTGAAAAACTGTTTTTT. Translation gives CASSEVVREKLFF.

Ten or more counts support this clonotype. The rearrangement uses TRBV7-9 and TRBJ2-3; possibly TRBD1 or TRBD2 for D (6 bases each). This CDR3 has 17 amino acids. V was trimmed by 5 bases and J by 2 bases, leaving 20 bases between them. Germline lookup yields CDR1 SEHNR and CDR2 FQNEAQ (reference sequence). CDR3 residues: CASSAAPEGGLTDTQYF. CDR3 nucleotides: TGTGCCAGCAGCGCCGCTCCCGAGGGGGGACTCACAGATACGCAGTATTTT.

This clonotype appeared a few times. The genes are TRBV27 and TRBJ2-7, with D uncertain. Germline loops: CDR1 MNHEY, CDR2 SMNVEV (reference sequence). The CDR3 runs 12 residues. V gave up 2 bases and J gave up 3 bases, with 5 bases separating them. CDR3 sequence (DNA): TGTGCCAGCAGTTTAAATAACTACGAGCAGTACTTC. It codes for CASSLNNYEQYF.

The chain employs TRBV10-3 and TRBJ1-6; D remains unclear. Germline V gene sequence: CDR1 ENHRY, CDR2 SYGVKD. The CDR3 is made up of 14 amino acids. Deletions cut 5 bases from V and 8 bases from J, with 13 bases between. The CDR3 coding sequence is TGTGCCATCAGTAGTGACAACAGCCATTCACCCCTCCACTTT. Encoded protein: CAISSDNSHSPLHF.

This clonotype was recorded many times. The V call is TRBV27, the J call TRBJ1-1; 7 nucleotides match TRBD1. CDR1 MNHEY and CDR2 SMNVEV come from the germline V gene (reference sequence). CDR3 size: 12 residues. V gave up 6 bases and J gave up 11 bases; unmatched junction bases: 9. The CDR3: CASRRTGADAFF. As DNA, the CDR3 is TGTGCCAGCAGGCGAACAGGGGCCGACGCTTTCTTT.

The CDR3 spells CASSESTGGTDTQYF. The DNA of the CDR3 is TGTGCCAGCAGTGAATCAACAGGGGGAACAGATACGCAGTATTTT. This chain uses TRBV6-1 with TRBJ2-3, with 8 nucleotides matching TRBD1. The junction had 4 bases not matched to a gene; V was cut back by 2 bases and J by 3 bases. The germline gives CDR1 MNHNS, CDR2 SASEGT. This CDR3 is 15 amino acids long.

In its sample, this clonotype was seen many times. The V call is TRBV11-2, the J call TRBJ2-1; D remains unclear. Germline V gene data show CDR1 as SGHAT and CDR2 as FQNNGV. Trimming stripped 2 bases from V and 4 bases from J, with 12 bases between. The CDR3 has 15 amino acids. The CDR3 here is CASSLPGRMYNEQFF. CDR3 coding DNA: TGTGCCAGCAGCTTACCTGGCCGAATGTACAATGAGCAGTTCTTC.

The genes are TRBV7-2 and TRBJ2-2; D is unclear. Trimming shortened V by 4 bases and J by 7 bases, and 7 bases separated the two germline ends. Per germline, CDR1 SGHTA and CDR2 FQGNSA. The CDR3 is made up of 12 amino acids. The CDR3 nucleotides are TGTGCCAGCAGCTCGGCGGTCGGGGAGCTGTTTTTT. This codes for CASSSAVGELFF.

In its sample, this clonotype was seen many times. The chain joins TRBV7-6 to TRBJ2-1, with 8 bases matching TRBD2. Germline V gene sequence: CDR1 SGHVS, CDR2 FNYEAQ. The CDR3 extends over 15 amino acids. The junction had 12 bases not matched to a gene; V was cut back by 5 bases and J by 9 bases. The CDR3 DNA reads TGTGCCAGCAGCCGAACTAGTGGCGCGGGGGGTGAGCAGTTCTTC. Its protein is CASSRTSGAGGEQFF.

The chain employs TRBV11-1 and TRBJ2-5; 8 bases align to TRBD1. The CDR3 loop spans 13 amino acids. Losses at the gene ends were 6 bases for V and 4 bases for J; bases not matched to a gene: 4. CDR1 SGHAT and CDR2 FQDESV come from the germline V gene (reference sequence). The CDR3 here is CASRHGQGETQYF. CDR3 DNA: TGTGCCAGCAGGCACGGACAGGGAGAGACCCAGTACTTC.

This clonotype was counted ten times or more. The J gene is TRBJ2-1, the V gene TRBV7-9; 8 bases match TRBD2. CDR1 and CDR2 (germline): SEHNR, FQNEAQ (reference sequence). The CDR3 is 14 amino acids. V lost 4 bases and J lost 9; bases outside the gene matches: 8. The CDR3 sequence is CASSSLGTRTEQFF. DNA for the CDR3: TGTGCCAGCAGCTCGCTTGGGACTAGAACTGAGCAGTTCTTC.

Many counts were recorded for this clonotype. The V gene is TRBV10-3, the J gene TRBJ2-1, with 11 bases identical to TRBD2. CDR1 and CDR2 (germline): ENHRY, SYGVKD. The CDR3 is 13 amino acids. Trimming removed 8 bases from V and 6 bases from J; junction bases left unmatched: 3. This CDR3 reads CAIGLAGANEQFF. In DNA form, the CDR3 reads TGTGCCATCGGACTAGCGGGTGCCAATGAGCAGTTCTTC.

The genes are TRBV20-1 and TRBJ2-5; TRBD2 might be the D (6 bases). This CDR3 comprises 14 residues. Trimming stripped 2 bases from V and 0 bases from J, with 10 bases between. CDR1 and CDR2 from the germline V gene are DFQATT and SNEGSKA (reference sequence). CDR3 bases: TGCAGTGCTAGATCAGCGGGCCACCAAGAGACCCAGTACTTC. It specifies CSARSAGHQETQYF.

The V and J genes are TRBV5-1 and TRBJ1-1; D may be TRBD1 (6 bases). Germline CDR1 SGHRS, CDR2 YFSETQ. Trimming pared 4 bases from V and 5 bases from J, leaving 15 bases between. CDR3 length: 14 amino acids. The CDR3 nucleotides are TGCGCCAGCAGCCCTACAGGGCCCAAGACTGAAGCTTTCTTT. Translation: CASSPTGPKTEAFF.

The chain uses TRBV20-1 and TRBJ2-1; 12 bases are a match to TRBD2. Germline V gene lookup returns CDR1 DFQATT and CDR2 SNEGSKA (reference sequence). J was trimmed by 3 bases and V by 0 bases; bases with no gene match: 6. This CDR3 has 17 residues. The CDR3 DNA reads TGCAGTGCTAGAGAAGGCAGACTAGCGGGGGACTACAATGAGCAGTTCTTC. It specifies CSAREGRLAGDYNEQFF.